The entry below gives a single T cell receptor beta chain sequence along with its context. Cohort 3 donors counted as recovered after two negative PCRs, clearance, or resolved symptoms. The CDR3 is 14 residues long. Germline V gene sequence: CDR1 GTSNPN, CDR2 SVGIG (reference sequence). After removal of 2 bases from V and 4 bases from J, the junction contained 4 bases not matched to a gene. This specimen belongs to a study of blood T cell repertoires in COVID-19. In the original analysis: Using reference gene primer amplification, nucleated cell counts were estimated. Using immunoSEQ multiplex PCR, the repertoire was profiled, and TCRdb retains in-frame clones only, with some absent. V, J and clone size were drawn from that table, and D and trimming were deduced from the DNA. The sample consists of fewer than 450,000 clones, about nine tenths of them appearing once.

Sequencing input: PBMCs or T cells enriched from blood (not recorded which). The sequence came from a man younger than 30 who had recovered from COVID-19. V usage is TRBV30 and J usage is TRBJ2-5; 10 nucleotides agree with TRBD2. This chain's CDR3 is CAWSLAGEVETQYF. The CDR3 DNA is TGTGCCTGGAGTCTAGCGGGAGAGGTAGAGACCCAGTACTTC.